This entry concerns a single T cell receptor beta chain. Its antigen is currently unknown. The source of the sample is a study of Tregs in tolerant kidney transplant recipients. General study points: In tolerant patients, donor-specific Tregs outgrew total Tregs, suggesting antigen-driven expansion. Findings come from small patient numbers and require larger validation.

Libraries were prepared by immunoSEQ multiplex PCR; TCRdb keeps only in-frame clonotypes and omits some of them. The sample has roughly 16,000 clones, around 80% seen once. CDR1 MNHEY and CDR2 SVGAGI come from the germline V gene. The V end was cut by 2 bases, the J end by 4 bases, with 11 bases between. This CDR3 has 14 amino acids. This specimen was Tregs from blood, taken before the transplant. The genes are TRBV6-5 and TRBJ1-2; possible D gene TRBD1, 5 bases. This sequence originates from a human donor who received a combined kidney and bone marrow transplant. CDR3 region: CASSYRGEAYGYTF. The CDR3 DNA reads as TGTGCCAGCAGTTACAGAGGGGAGGCCTATGGCTACACCTTC.